This TCR beta chain was retrieved from a study of blood T cell repertoires in COVID-19. Donors were grouped by their self-reported clinical history. This CDR3 is 14 amino acids long. CDR1 and CDR2 (germline): SEHNR, FQNEAQ (reference sequence). Trimming cost V 7 bases and J 1 base, with 13 bases left between them. The method was immunoSEQ multiplex PCR; TCRdb's version includes in-frame clones alone and lacks a portion of them. The profile shows approximately 500,000 clones, 88% of them singletons. Sequencing was performed on PBMCs or T cells enriched from blood (not recorded which). The chain has TRBV7-9 and TRBJ1-1; D is perhaps TRBD1 (5 bases). The clonotype comes from a woman aged 40 to 50 who had recovered from COVID-19. The CDR3 coding sequence is TGTGCCAGCACCCCAAGGGGTGGGAACACTGAAGCTTTCTTT. This encodes CASTPRGGNTEAFF.